The clone carrying this T cell receptor beta chain was seen a few times. Per the study methods: Reference gene primer amplification yielded estimated nucleated cell counts. Some clones are missing from TCRdb's copy, which holds only in-frame ones; the method was immunoSEQ multiplex PCR. V, J and clone size were drawn from that table, and D and trimming were deduced from the DNA. The sample holds about 92,000 clones, around 80% seen once. V was clipped by 3 bases and J by 4 bases; unmatched bases: 13. CDR1 and CDR2 from the germline V gene are SGHDT and YYEEEE. CDR3 length: 19 amino acids. This sample stems from a study of blood T cell repertoires in COVID-19. Background on the study: Researchers got acute and convalescent COVID-19 samples from the United States, Italy and Spain. The analysed material was cDNA or gDNA that came from T cells, B-cell-depleted T cells, or PBMCs.

The chain employs TRBV5-6 and TRBJ2-1, with 13 nucleotides matching TRBD2. This receptor was obtained from a man aged 50 to 59 who had recovered from COVID-19. The material sequenced was peripheral blood. The CDR3 is CASSSTKRTSGGLYNEQFF. CDR3 DNA: TGTGCCAGCAGCTCCACTAAAAGGACTAGCGGGGGATTGTACAATGAGCAGTTCTTC.